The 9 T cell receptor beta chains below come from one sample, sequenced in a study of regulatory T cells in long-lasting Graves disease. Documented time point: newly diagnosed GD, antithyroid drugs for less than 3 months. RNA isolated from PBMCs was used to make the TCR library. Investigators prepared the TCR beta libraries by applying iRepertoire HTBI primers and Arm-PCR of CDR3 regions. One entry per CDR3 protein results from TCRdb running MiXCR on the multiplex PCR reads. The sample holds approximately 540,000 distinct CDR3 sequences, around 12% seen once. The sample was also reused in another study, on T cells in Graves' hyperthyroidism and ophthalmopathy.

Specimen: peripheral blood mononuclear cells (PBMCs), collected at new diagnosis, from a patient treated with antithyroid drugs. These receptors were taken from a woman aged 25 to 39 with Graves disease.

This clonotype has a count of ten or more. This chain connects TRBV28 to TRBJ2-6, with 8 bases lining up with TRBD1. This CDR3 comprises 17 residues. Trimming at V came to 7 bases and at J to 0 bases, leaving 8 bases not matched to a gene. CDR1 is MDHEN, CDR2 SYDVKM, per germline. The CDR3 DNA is TGTGCCAGCAAATCGGGACAGGAGCTCTCTGGGGCCAACGTCCTGACTTTC. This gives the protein CASKSGQELSGANVLTF.

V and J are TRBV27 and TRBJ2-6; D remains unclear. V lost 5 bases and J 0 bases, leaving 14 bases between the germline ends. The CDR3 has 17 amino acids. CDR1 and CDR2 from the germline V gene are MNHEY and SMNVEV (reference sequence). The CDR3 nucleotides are TGTGCCAGCAGTCCCGAGCTCGGAATCTCTGGGGCCAACGTCCTGACTTTC. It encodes CASSPELGISGANVLTF. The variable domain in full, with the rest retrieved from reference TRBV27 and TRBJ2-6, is EAQVTQNPRYLITVTGKKLTVTCSQNMNHEYMSWYRQDPGLGLRQIYYSMNVEVTDKGDVPEGYKVSRKEKRNFPLILESPSPNQTSLYFCASSPELGISGANVLTFGAGSRLTVL.

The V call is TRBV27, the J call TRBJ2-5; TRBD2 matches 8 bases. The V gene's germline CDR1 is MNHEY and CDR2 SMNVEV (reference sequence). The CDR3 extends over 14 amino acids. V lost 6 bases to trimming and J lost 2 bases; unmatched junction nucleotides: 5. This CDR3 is CASRSAGGQETQYF. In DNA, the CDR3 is TGTGCCAGCAGATCCGCGGGGGGACAAGAGACCCAGTACTTC.

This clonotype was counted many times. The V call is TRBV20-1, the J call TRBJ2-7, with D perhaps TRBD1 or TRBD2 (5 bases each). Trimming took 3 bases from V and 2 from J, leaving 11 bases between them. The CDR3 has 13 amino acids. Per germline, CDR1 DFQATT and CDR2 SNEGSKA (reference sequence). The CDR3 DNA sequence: TGCAGTGCTAGCGGGACCCTGACCTACGAGCAGTACTTC. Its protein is CSASGTLTYEQYF.

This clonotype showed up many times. In DNA, the CDR3 is TGTGCCAGCAGCATGCCCGGGGGTGACACTGAAGCTTTCTTT. Its translation is CASSMPGGDTEAFF. The V call is TRBV13, the J call TRBJ1-1, with D perhaps matching TRBD1 (5 bases). Germline CDR1 and CDR2: PRHDT and FYEKMQ (reference sequence). Trimming pared 5 bases from V and 3 bases from J, leaving 13 bases between. The CDR3 totals 14 residues.

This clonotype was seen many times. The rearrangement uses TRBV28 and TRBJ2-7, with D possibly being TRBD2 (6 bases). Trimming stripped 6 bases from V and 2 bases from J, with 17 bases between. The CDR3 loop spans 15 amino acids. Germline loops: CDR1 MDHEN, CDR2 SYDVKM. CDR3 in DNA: TGTGCCAGCAGCTTGGGACTCTCGACCACCTACGAGCAGTACTTC. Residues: CASSLGLSTTYEQYF.

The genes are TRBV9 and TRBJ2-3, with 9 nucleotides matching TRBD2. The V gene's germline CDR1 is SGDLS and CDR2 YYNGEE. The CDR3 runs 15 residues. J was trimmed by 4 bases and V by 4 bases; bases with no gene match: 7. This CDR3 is CASSPWTSASDTQYF. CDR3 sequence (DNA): TGTGCCAGCAGCCCCTGGACTAGCGCCTCAGATACGCAGTATTTT. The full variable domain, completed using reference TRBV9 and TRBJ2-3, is DSGVTQTPKHLITATGQRVTLRCSPRSGDLSVYWYQQSLDQGLQFLIQYYNGEERAKGNILERFSAQQFPDLHSELNLSSLELGDSALYFCASSPWTSASDTQYFGPGTRLTVL.

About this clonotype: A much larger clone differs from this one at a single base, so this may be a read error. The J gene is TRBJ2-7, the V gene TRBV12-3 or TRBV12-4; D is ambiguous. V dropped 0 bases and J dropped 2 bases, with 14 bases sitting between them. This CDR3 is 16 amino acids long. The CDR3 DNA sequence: TGTGCCAGCAGTTTAGCCTACCGGGCCAAGCCCTACGAGCAGTACTTC. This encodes CASSLAYRAKPYEQYF.

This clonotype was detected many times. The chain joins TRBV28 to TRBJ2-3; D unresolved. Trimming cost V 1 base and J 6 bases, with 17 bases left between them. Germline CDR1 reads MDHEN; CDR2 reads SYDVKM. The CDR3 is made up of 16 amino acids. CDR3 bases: TGTGCCAGCAGTTTATACAACCTACTCGGAACGGATACGCAGTATTTT. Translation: CASSLYNLLGTDTQYF.